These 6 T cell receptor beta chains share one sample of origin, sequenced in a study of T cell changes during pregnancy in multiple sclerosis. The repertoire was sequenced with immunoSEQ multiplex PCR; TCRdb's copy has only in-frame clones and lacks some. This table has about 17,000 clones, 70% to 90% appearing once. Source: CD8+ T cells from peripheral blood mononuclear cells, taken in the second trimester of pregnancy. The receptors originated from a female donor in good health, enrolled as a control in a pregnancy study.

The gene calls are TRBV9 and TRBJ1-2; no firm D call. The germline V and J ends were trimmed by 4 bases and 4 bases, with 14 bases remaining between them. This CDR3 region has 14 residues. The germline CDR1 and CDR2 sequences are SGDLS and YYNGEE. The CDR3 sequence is CASSPPTGSYGYTF. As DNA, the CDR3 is TGTGCCAGCAGCCCACCGACGGGGAGCTATGGCTACACCTTC.

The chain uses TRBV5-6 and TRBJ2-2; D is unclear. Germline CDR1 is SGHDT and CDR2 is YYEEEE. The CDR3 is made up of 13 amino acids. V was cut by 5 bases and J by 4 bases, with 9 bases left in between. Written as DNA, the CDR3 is TGTGCCAGCAGTCCCGACACCACCGGGGAGCTGTTTTTT. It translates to CASSPDTTGELFF.

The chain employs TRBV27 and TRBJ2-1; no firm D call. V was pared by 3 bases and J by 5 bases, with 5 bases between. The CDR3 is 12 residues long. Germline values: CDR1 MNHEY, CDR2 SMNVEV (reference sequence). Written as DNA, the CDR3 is TGTGCCAGCAGTTTCCGAGACAATGAGCAGTTCTTC. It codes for CASSFRDNEQFF.

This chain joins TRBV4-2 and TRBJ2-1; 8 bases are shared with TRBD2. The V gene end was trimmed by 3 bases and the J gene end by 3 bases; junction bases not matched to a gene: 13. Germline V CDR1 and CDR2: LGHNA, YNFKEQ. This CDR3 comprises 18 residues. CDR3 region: CASSHPKSPGGGYNEQFF. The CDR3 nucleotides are TGTGCCAGCAGCCACCCCAAGTCCCCCGGGGGGGGCTACAATGAGCAGTTCTTC.

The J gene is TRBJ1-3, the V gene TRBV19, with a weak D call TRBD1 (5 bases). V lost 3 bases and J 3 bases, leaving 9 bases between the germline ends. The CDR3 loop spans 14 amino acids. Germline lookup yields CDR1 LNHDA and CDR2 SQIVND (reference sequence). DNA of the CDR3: TGTGCCAGTAGTATGAGGGGACTTGGAAACACCATATATTTT. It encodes CASSMRGLGNTIYF.

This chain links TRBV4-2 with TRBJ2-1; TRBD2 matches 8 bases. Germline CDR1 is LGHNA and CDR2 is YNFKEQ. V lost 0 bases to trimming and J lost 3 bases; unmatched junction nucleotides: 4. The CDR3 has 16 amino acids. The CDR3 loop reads CASSQEPSGGYNEQFF. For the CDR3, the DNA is TGTGCCAGCAGCCAAGAGCCAAGCGGGGGCTACAATGAGCAGTTCTTC.